A selection of T cell receptor beta chains follows, all from one sample in a study of tumor-infiltrating lymphocytes in primary liver carcinoma. TCRdb independently ran MiXCR on the multiplex PCR reads; one entry per CDR3 protein. This table holds more than 70,000 distinct CDR3 sequences, 69% found once. Sequenced material: tumor-adjacent normal liver tissue. The origin of the receptors is a man aged 40-49 years with primary liver carcinoma and hepatitis B virus infection. CDR3s include the opening cysteine and the closing phenylalanine or tryptophan. The D gene is left open where the match is weak. Where a row states a size, it is once, few, many or the class of an expanded clone; other rows omit it.

d_gene: .
j_gene: TRBJ1-2
abundance: .
v_gene: TRBV5-1
CDR3nt: TGCGCCAGCAGCTTGGAAACAACAACTAACTATGGCTACACCTTC
CDR3aa: CASSLETTTNYGYTF

d_gene: TRBD1
j_gene: TRBJ1-1
abundance: few
v_gene: TRBV29-1
CDR3nt: TGCAGCGTGACAGGGGGCCTCCTCCTGGACACTGAAGCTTTCTTT
CDR3aa: CSVTGGLLLDTEAFF

d_gene: TRBD2
j_gene: TRBJ2-3
abundance: .
v_gene: TRBV29-1
CDR3nt: TGCAACGCTGGGATTAGCGGGAGGAATACGCAGTATTTT
CDR3aa: CNAGISGRNTQYF

d_gene: TRBD1
j_gene: TRBJ2-3
abundance: .
v_gene: TRBV12-3/TRBV12-4
CDR3nt: TGTGCAAGCAGGAAGGGGACAGGTTCTGGTACGCAGTATTTT
CDR3aa: CASRKGTGSGTQYF

d_gene: TRBD1
j_gene: TRBJ2-7
abundance: .
v_gene: TRBV6-5
CDR3nt: TGTGCCAGCATGGGGACAGGCGAGTACGAGCAGTACTTC
CDR3aa: CASMGTGEYEQYF

d_gene: TRBD1
j_gene: TRBJ1-5
abundance: .
v_gene: TRBV10-3
CDR3nt: TGTGCCACCCACGACCCGGGACAGGGGCTGAGGTCCGGCAATCAGCCCCAGCATTTT
CDR3aa: CATHDPGQGLRSGNQPQHF

d_gene: .
j_gene: TRBJ1-5
abundance: .
v_gene: TRBV4-1
CDR3nt: TGCGCCAGCAGACGGGGTGCTGGGACCAATCAGCCCCAGCATTTT
CDR3aa: CASRRGAGTNQPQHF

d_gene: TRBD2
j_gene: TRBJ2-3
abundance: .
v_gene: TRBV6-1
CDR3nt: TGTGCCAGTAGTGAACTAGCGGGTAGCACAGATGCGCAGTATTTT
CDR3aa: CASSELAGSTDAQYF

d_gene: .
j_gene: TRBJ2-7
abundance: .
v_gene: TRBV29-1
CDR3nt: TGCAGTGTCGATACAGGGTATGTCGACGAGAAGTACTTC
CDR3aa: CSVDTGYVDEKYF

d_gene: .
j_gene: TRBJ2-1
abundance: many
v_gene: TRBV10-3
CDR3nt: TGTGCCATCTCAGTGAATAGGGCAGAAGGATACAATGAGCAGTTCTTC
CDR3aa: CAISVNRAEGYNEQFF

d_gene: .
j_gene: TRBJ1-2
abundance: many
v_gene: TRBV6-5
CDR3nt: TGTGCCAGCACCCCCCACAGCAACTATGGCTACACCTTC
CDR3aa: CASTPHSNYGYTF

d_gene: .
j_gene: TRBJ2-2
abundance: .
v_gene: TRBV6-2/TRBV6-3
CDR3nt: TGTGTCAGCAGTCCGCAGGGTGGCGGGGAGCTGTTTTTT
CDR3aa: CVSSPQGGGELFF

d_gene: .
j_gene: TRBJ2-7
abundance: many
v_gene: TRBV28
CDR3nt: TGTGCCAGCAGTTTGACCCCCTTCTACGAGCAGTACTTC
CDR3aa: CASSLTPFYEQYF

d_gene: .
j_gene: TRBJ2-4
abundance: .
v_gene: TRBV28
CDR3nt: TGTGCCAGCAGTGGGGCGGTGGCCAAAAACATTCAGTACTTC
CDR3aa: CASSGAVAKNIQYF

d_gene: TRBD2
j_gene: TRBJ2-7
abundance: .
v_gene: TRBV5-4
CDR3nt: TGTGCTAGCAGCTTGGGTCCAGCGGGACCCTACGAGCAGTACTTC
CDR3aa: CASSLGPAGPYEQYF

d_gene: .
j_gene: TRBJ2-7
abundance: .
v_gene: TRBV20-1
CDR3nt: TGCAGTGCTGCCCCCCAGGAGTCCTACGAGCAGTACTTC
CDR3aa: CSAAPQESYEQYF

d_gene: TRBD2
j_gene: TRBJ2-1
abundance: few
v_gene: TRBV11-2
CDR3nt: TGTGCCAGCACCTTAGTTCGCGTGGGAGGGAGGGATGAGCAGTTCTTC
CDR3aa: CASTLVRVGGRDEQFF

d_gene: TRBD1
j_gene: TRBJ1-5
abundance: .
v_gene: TRBV19
CDR3nt: TGTGCCAGTAGAGCAGGGGGCGGGAGCAATCAGCCCCAGCATTTT
CDR3aa: CASRAGGGSNQPQHF

d_gene: .
j_gene: TRBJ1-2
abundance: many
v_gene: TRBV4-1
CDR3nt: TGCGCCAGCAGCCAAGATGGCCAAAAAGGTAGTGGCTACACCTTC
CDR3aa: CASSQDGQKGSGYTF

d_gene: .
j_gene: TRBJ2-1
abundance: .
v_gene: TRBV11-2
CDR3nt: TGTGCCAGCAACTGGGACCATAGGGTGGGCTACGATGAGCAGTTCTTC
CDR3aa: CASNWDHRVGYDEQFF

d_gene: TRBD2
j_gene: TRBJ2-2
abundance: once
v_gene: TRBV29-1
CDR3nt: TGCAGCGCGGAGTTCCCTGGACTAGGGTCCGGGGAGCTGTTTTTT
CDR3aa: CSAEFPGLGSGELFF

d_gene: TRBD1
j_gene: TRBJ2-7
abundance: many
v_gene: TRBV5-1
CDR3nt: TGCGCCAGCAGCTCGTCCGGACAGGGAGTGTGGGAGCAGTACTTC
CDR3aa: CASSSSGQGVWEQYF

d_gene: .
j_gene: TRBJ1-2
abundance: .
v_gene: TRBV30
CDR3nt: TGTACCTGGAGTGTCGGGTGGAAGGGTACCAAAGGCTACACCTTC
CDR3aa: CTWSVGWKGTKGYTF

d_gene: .
j_gene: TRBJ1-2
abundance: once
v_gene: TRBV12-3/TRBV12-4
CDR3nt: TGTGCCAGCAGTTTCCTGGGCTCATATGGCTACATCTTC
CDR3aa: CASSFLGSYGYIF

d_gene: .
j_gene: TRBJ2-1
abundance: few
v_gene: TRBV29-1
CDR3nt: TGCAGCGGCACAGCTCGGGAACAGTTCTTC
CDR3aa: CSGTAREQFF

d_gene: TRBD2
j_gene: TRBJ2-7
abundance: .
v_gene: TRBV6-2/TRBV6-3
CDR3nt: TGTACCAGCATGAGACTAGCGGGAGCCTACGAGCAGTACTTC
CDR3aa: CTSMRLAGAYEQYF

d_gene: .
j_gene: TRBJ2-5
abundance: .
v_gene: TRBV6-2/TRBV6-3
CDR3nt: TGTGCAAGCACCCCCCAGGGAGCCCAAGAGACCCAGTACTTC
CDR3aa: CASTPQGAQETQYF

d_gene: .
j_gene: TRBJ2-7
abundance: .
v_gene: TRBV4-1
CDR3nt: TGCGCTAGCGGCCTGGGCCGTTGGTACGAGCAGTACTTC
CDR3aa: CASGLGRWYEQYF

d_gene: .
j_gene: TRBJ2-7
abundance: .
v_gene: TRBV4-2
CDR3nt: TGTGCCAGCAGCCAAGTGGCTAACGGGCTTTCCTACGAGCAGTACTTC
CDR3aa: CASSQVANGLSYEQYF

d_gene: TRBD2
j_gene: TRBJ2-3
abundance: .
v_gene: TRBV11-2
CDR3nt: TGTGCCAGCAGCCAAGTGGCGCCACTAGCGGGAGCGACAGATACGCAGTATTTT
CDR3aa: CASSQVAPLAGATDTQYF

d_gene: .
j_gene: TRBJ2-4
abundance: .
v_gene: TRBV21-1
CDR3nt: TGTGCCAGCAGCAAAAGCGGGGACCGAGCCAAAAACATTCAGTACTTC
CDR3aa: CASSKSGDRAKNIQYF

d_gene: .
j_gene: TRBJ2-3
abundance: .
v_gene: TRBV7-9
CDR3nt: TGTGCCAGCAGCTTAGATGATAGGGGAGACACAGATATGCAGTATTTT
CDR3aa: CASSLDDRGDTDMQYF

d_gene: TRBD2
j_gene: TRBJ2-7
abundance: few
v_gene: TRBV7-9
CDR3nt: TGTGCCAGCAGCCCCGGCGGACTAGCGGGAGTGTACGAGCAGTACTTC
CDR3aa: CASSPGGLAGVYEQYF

d_gene: TRBD2
j_gene: TRBJ2-7
abundance: .
v_gene: TRBV28
CDR3nt: TGTGCCAGCAGTTCCGTGACTAGCTGGTACCACGAGCAGTACTTC
CDR3aa: CASSSVTSWYHEQYF

d_gene: .
j_gene: TRBJ2-2
abundance: .
v_gene: TRBV4-1
CDR3nt: TGCGCCAGCAGCCAAGACGTCCAGGGGGAGCACGGGGGGCTGTTTTTT
CDR3aa: CASSQDVQGEHGGLFF

d_gene: TRBD1
j_gene: TRBJ2-1
abundance: many
v_gene: TRBV5-1
CDR3nt: TGCGCCAGCCGTAGGACAGGCGACTCCTACAATGAGCAGTTCTTC
CDR3aa: CASRRTGDSYNEQFF

d_gene: TRBD1
j_gene: TRBJ1-5
abundance: .
v_gene: TRBV4-2
CDR3nt: TGTGGTAGCAGCCAAAGGGAGGGGTCGGGACAGCTTAGCAATCAGCCCCAGCATTTT
CDR3aa: CGSSQREGSGQLSNQPQHF

d_gene: .
j_gene: TRBJ2-5
abundance: once
v_gene: TRBV6-2/TRBV6-3
CDR3nt: TGTGCCAGCAGCCCCAGCCGACAGGCCGAGACCCAGTACTTC
CDR3aa: CASSPSRQAETQYF

d_gene: .
j_gene: TRBJ2-2
abundance: .
v_gene: TRBV5-6
CDR3nt: TGTGCCAGTGGCCCAGGGTTCGCGAACACCGGGGAGCTGTTTTTT
CDR3aa: CASGPGFANTGELFF

d_gene: TRBD2
j_gene: TRBJ2-1
abundance: once
v_gene: TRBV11-2
CDR3nt: TGTACCAGCAGCTTAACCGGGACTAGCGCGGATAATGAGCAGTTCTTC
CDR3aa: CTSSLTGTSADNEQFF

d_gene: .
j_gene: TRBJ1-5
abundance: .
v_gene: TRBV11-2
CDR3nt: TGTGCCAGTAGCTTAGTATCCGGGGGTGAGGTAGCGGGAGATGTGAATACGCAGCATTTT
CDR3aa: CASSLVSGGEVAGDVNTQHF

d_gene: TRBD2
j_gene: TRBJ2-2
abundance: .
v_gene: TRBV4-1
CDR3nt: TGCGCCAGCAGCCAAGAGGGGCGGAACAGCGGGGAGCTGTTTTTC
CDR3aa: CASSQEGRNSGELFF

d_gene: .
j_gene: TRBJ2-3
abundance: .
v_gene: TRBV5-1
CDR3nt: TGCGCCAACAGCTTTAATGACAGTCTGGATACGCAGTATTTT
CDR3aa: CANSFNDSLDTQYF

d_gene: TRBD1
j_gene: TRBJ2-5
abundance: .
v_gene: TRBV6-5
CDR3nt: TGTGCCAGCACCCTACCAGGGGGCGAGAGCCAGTACTTC
CDR3aa: CASTLPGGESQYF

d_gene: .
j_gene: TRBJ2-1
abundance: once
v_gene: TRBV4-1
CDR3nt: TGCGACAGCAGCCCACTCGGCAACAACAACAATGAGCAGTTCTTC
CDR3aa: CDSSPLGNNNNEQFF

d_gene: .
j_gene: TRBJ2-5
abundance: .
v_gene: TRBV6-5
CDR3nt: TGTGTCAGCAGCCCGCAGGGTCAGCATGCGACCCGGTACTTC
CDR3aa: CVSSPQGQHATRYF

d_gene: .
j_gene: TRBJ2-4
abundance: many
v_gene: TRBV14
CDR3nt: TGTGCCAGCAGCCAAGGTTGGGGTTGGCAGGAGCAGGTTAACATTCAGTACTTC
CDR3aa: CASSQGWGWQEQVNIQYF

d_gene: .
j_gene: TRBJ1-2
abundance: once
v_gene: TRBV6-5
CDR3nt: TGTGCCAGCAGCACGCTAGTGCGTTCCAACTATGGCTACAGCTTC
CDR3aa: CASSTLVRSNYGYSF

d_gene: TRBD2
j_gene: TRBJ2-3
abundance: .
v_gene: TRBV6-2/TRBV6-3
CDR3nt: TGTGCCCGCAGCTTCCTCCGGCTAGCGGGAGTGGGGGCAGATACGCAGTATTTT
CDR3aa: CARSFLRLAGVGADTQYF

d_gene: TRBD1
j_gene: TRBJ2-7
abundance: many
v_gene: TRBV12-3/TRBV12-4
CDR3nt: TGTGCCAGCAGCACGGGACAGGGGAAGCAGTACTTC
CDR3aa: CASSTGQGKQYF

d_gene: .
j_gene: TRBJ2-1
abundance: .
v_gene: TRBV5-4
CDR3nt: TGTGCCAGTAGCCCCGATACCTCCTACGATGAGCAGTTCTTC
CDR3aa: CASSPDTSYDEQFF

d_gene: TRBD2
j_gene: TRBJ2-3
abundance: .
v_gene: TRBV4-3
CDR3nt: TGCGCCATCAGCCAAAGGGGACTAGCGGGAGGGCCTAGCACAGATACGCAGTATTTT
CDR3aa: CAISQRGLAGGPSTDTQYF

d_gene: TRBD1
j_gene: TRBJ1-5
abundance: .
v_gene: TRBV19
CDR3nt: TGTGCCAGTAGTACGTTACAGGGGTACCATCAGCCCCAGCATTTT
CDR3aa: CASSTLQGYHQPQHF